The 17 T cell receptor beta chains given below trace back to one sample, sequenced in a study of blood T cell repertoires in COVID-19. Here immunoSEQ multiplex PCR was the method, and the copy in TCRdb shows in-frame clones only, minus some. The table lists roughly 350,000 clones, about nine tenths of them singletons. The specimen sequenced was peripheral blood. Receptors were obtained from a woman between 70 and 85 years old with COVID-19, enrolled during active disease.

The chain has TRBV2 and TRBJ2-1, with TRBD1 matching over 8 bases. Looked up from germline, CDR1 is SNHLY and CDR2 is FYNNEI. The CDR3 runs 15 residues. After removal of 5 bases from V and 1 base from J, the junction contained 4 bases not matched to a gene. CDR3 DNA sequence: TGTGCCAGCAGTATGCAGGGGGCATCCTACAATGAGCAGTTCTTC. Translating it yields CASSMQGASYNEQFF.

The CDR3 loop reads CASSLAGQYTEAFF. The CDR3 nucleotides read TGTGCCAGCAGCTTAGCGGGACAGTACACTGAAGCTTTCTTT. The chain couples TRBV7-2 to TRBJ1-1; 7 bases map to TRBD1. CDR1 and CDR2 from the germline V gene are SGHTA and FQGNSA. Trimming removed 0 bases from V and 3 bases from J; junction bases left unmatched: 1. The CDR3 has 14 amino acids.

This clone was seen a single time. The V call is TRBV6-5, the J call TRBJ2-7; 8 bases line up with TRBD2. Germline-derived CDR1 and CDR2 are MNHEY and SVGAGI. V shed 5 bases and J 2 bases; nucleotides not matched to a gene: 8. The length of the CDR3 is 15 residues. CDR3 bases: TGTGCCAGCAGTCCCCGGGGGGGGATCGCCTACGAGCAGTACTTC. Translated: CASSPRGGIAYEQYF.

The chain uses TRBV15 and TRBJ2-6; the match to TRBD1 covers 7 bases. The CDR3 consists of 17 residues. The germline gives CDR1 LNHNV, CDR2 YYDKDF (reference sequence). The ends lost 3 bases at V and 1 base at J; junction bases unmatched: 6. The CDR3 loop reads CATSRTGYRSGANVLTF. CDR3 bases: TGTGCCACCAGCAGGACAGGGTATAGATCTGGGGCCAACGTCCTGACTTTC.

This sequence joins TRBV20-1 and TRBJ2-7; 8 bases align to TRBD2. Losses at the gene ends were 3 bases for V and 2 bases for J; bases not matched to a gene: 6. Germline loops: CDR1 DFQATT, CDR2 SNEGSKA (reference sequence). The CDR3 consists of 14 residues. The CDR3 here is CSASSGDLPYEQYF. For the CDR3, the DNA is TGCAGTGCTAGTAGCGGGGACTTACCCTACGAGCAGTACTTC.

J is TRBJ2-7 and V is TRBV12-3 or TRBV12-4, with a tentative D call TRBD1 (5 bases). CDR3 length: 12 amino acids. The ends were cut back, 4 bases at V and 6 bases at J, with 10 bases in the middle. The CDR3 DNA follows: TGTGCCAGCAGTTCCAGGGTGGGCGAGCAGTACTTC. As protein: CASSSRVGEQYF.

The chain recombines TRBV6-4 with TRBJ2-2; 7 bases map to TRBD1. CDR1 is MRHNA, CDR2 SNTAGT, per germline. Trimming took 3 bases from V and 1 from J; bases not matched to a gene: 2. The CDR3 length is 15 residues. CDR3 in DNA: TGTGCCAGCAGTGAACAGGGGTGGAACACCGGGGAGCTGTTTTTT. It is translated as CASSEQGWNTGELFF.

This chain uses TRBV28 with TRBJ2-3; weak D call: TRBD1 (6 bases). The CDR3 covers 14 residues. V was trimmed by 6 bases and J by 0 bases, leaving 10 bases between them. Per the germline V gene, CDR1 is MDHEN and CDR2 is SYDVKM. In nucleotides, the CDR3 is TGTGCCAGCAGCCCCAGGGGCAGCACAGATACGCAGTATTTT. As protein: CASSPRGSTDTQYF.

The rearrangement joins TRBV21-1 to TRBJ1-1; the DNA was not used to check the table's D call, TRBD1. TRBV21-1 corresponds to a pseudogene. The CDR3 spans 16 residues. The CDR3 DNA reads as TGTGCCAGCAGCTTTATGACCGGGACAGGGACCACTGAAGCTTTCTTT. Amino acids: CASSFMTGTGTTEAFF.

V gene TRBV29-1 combines with J gene TRBJ1-1, with 7 positions matching TRBD1. The V and J ends lost 8 bases and 10 bases, in that order; junction bases with no gene match: 10. The CDR3 has 11 residues. From germline, CDR1 is SQVTM and CDR2 ANQGSEA. The CDR3 DNA follows: TGCAGCTTGAGGGGGCAGGGTGGAGCTTTCTTT. Encoded protein: CSLRGQGGAFF.

Only one count was recorded for this clone. The CDR3 loop reads CASRAQGTTIYF. The CDR3 region has the DNA TGTGCCAGCAGGGCACAGGGGACCACCATATATTTT. The V call is TRBV2, the J call TRBJ1-3; 7 nucleotides match TRBD1. The CDR3 sequence is 12 residues long. The germline V gene encodes CDR1 SNHLY and CDR2 FYNNEI. J lost 9 bases, V lost 6 bases, and 5 bases had no gene match. Using reference TRBV2 and TRBJ1-3 for the parts outside the CDR3, the full variable domain is EPEVTQTPSHQVTQMGQEVILRCVPISNHLYFYWYRQILGQKVEFLVSFYNNEISEKSEIFDDQFSVERPDGSNFTLKIRSTKLEDSAMYFCASRAQGTTIYFGEGSWLTVV.

This clone came up once. This chain connects TRBV7-2 to TRBJ1-1, with TRBD1 identical over 7 bases. V shed 2 bases and J 5 bases; nucleotides not matched to a gene: 2. Germline loops: CDR1 SGHTA, CDR2 FQGNSA. This CDR3 spans 13 amino acids. The CDR3 reads CASSLKGQTEAFF. CDR3 bases: TGTGCCAGCAGCTTAAAGGGACAGACTGAAGCTTTCTTT. The full variable domain, completed using reference TRBV7-2 and TRBJ1-1, is GAGVSQSPSNKVTEKGKDVELRCDPISGHTALYWYRQSLGQGLEFLIYFQGNSAPDKSGLPSDRFSAERTGGSVSTLTIQRTQQEDSAVYLCASSLKGQTEAFFGQGTRLTVV.

The V and J genes are TRBV5-1 and TRBJ2-7; possibly TRBD1 for D (5 bases). Trimming took off 4 bases at V and 3 bases at J, with 11 bases between the two ends. This CDR3 spans 13 amino acids. CDR1 SGHRS and CDR2 YFSETQ come from the germline V gene. The CDR3 bases are TGCGCCAGCAGCCTGGGGCAGTACTACGAGCAGTACTTC. The encoded protein is CASSLGQYYEQYF.

This sequence joins TRBV27 and TRBJ2-7, with 12 bases matching TRBD2. Germline loops: CDR1 MNHEY, CDR2 SMNVEV (reference sequence). The CDR3 has 17 amino acids. The V gene end was trimmed by 2 bases and the J gene end by 6 bases; junction bases not matched to a gene: 11. The CDR3 sequence: CASSLPSGGAKGLEQYF. The CDR3 DNA reads as TGTGCCAGCAGTTTACCTAGCGGGGGGGCTAAGGGGCTCGAGCAGTACTTC.

The chain links TRBV20-1 to TRBJ1-3; possibly TRBD1 for D (6 bases). The CDR3 length is 17 residues. The V and J ends lost 3 bases and 0 bases respectively, with 18 bases between them. The germline V gene has CDR1 DFQATT and CDR2 SNEGSKA (reference sequence). The CDR3 DNA reads TGCAGTGCTAGTCAGCGAGGGGGAAGTCGCTCTGGAAACACCATATATTTT. As protein: CSASQRGGSRSGNTIYF.

The chain is built from TRBV10-3 and TRBJ1-2; the match to TRBD1 covers 7 bases. V lost 3 bases to trimming and J lost 3 bases; unmatched junction nucleotides: 7. Germline V gene lookup returns CDR1 ENHRY and CDR2 SYGVKD. The CDR3 loop spans 15 amino acids. CDR3 in DNA: TGTGCCATCAGTGAAGGGGACAGTGTCTACTATGGCTACACCTTC. It translates to CAISEGDSVYYGYTF.

The chain joins TRBV30 to TRBJ1-1, with a weak D call TRBD1 (6 bases). Trimming cost V 3 bases and J 4 bases, with 24 bases left between them. CDR1 is GTSNPN and CDR2 is SVGIG in the germline V gene (reference sequence). CDR3 length equals 17 residues. CDR3 residues: CAWRPTADRAGATEAFF. The CDR3 DNA reads TGTGCCTGGAGGCCAACCGCGGACAGAGCCGGAGCCACTGAAGCTTTCTTT.